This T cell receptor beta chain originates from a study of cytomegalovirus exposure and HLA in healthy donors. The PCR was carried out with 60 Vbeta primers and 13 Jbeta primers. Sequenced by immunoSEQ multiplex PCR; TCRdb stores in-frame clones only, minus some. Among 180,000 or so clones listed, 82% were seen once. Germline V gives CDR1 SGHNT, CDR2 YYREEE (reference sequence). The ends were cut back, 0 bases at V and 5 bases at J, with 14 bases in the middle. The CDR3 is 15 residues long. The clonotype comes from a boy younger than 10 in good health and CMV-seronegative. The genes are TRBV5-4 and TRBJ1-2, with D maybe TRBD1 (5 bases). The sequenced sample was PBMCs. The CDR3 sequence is CASSLGDRGGYGYTF. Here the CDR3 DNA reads TGTGCCAGCAGCTTGGGGGATCGGGGGGGTTATGGCTACACCTTC. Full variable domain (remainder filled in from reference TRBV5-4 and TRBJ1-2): ETGVTQSPTHLIKTRGQQVTLRCSSQSGHNTVSWYQQALGQGPQFIFQYYREEENGRGNFPPRFSGLQFPNYSSELNVNALELDDSALYLCASSLGDRGGYGYTFGSGTRLTVV.